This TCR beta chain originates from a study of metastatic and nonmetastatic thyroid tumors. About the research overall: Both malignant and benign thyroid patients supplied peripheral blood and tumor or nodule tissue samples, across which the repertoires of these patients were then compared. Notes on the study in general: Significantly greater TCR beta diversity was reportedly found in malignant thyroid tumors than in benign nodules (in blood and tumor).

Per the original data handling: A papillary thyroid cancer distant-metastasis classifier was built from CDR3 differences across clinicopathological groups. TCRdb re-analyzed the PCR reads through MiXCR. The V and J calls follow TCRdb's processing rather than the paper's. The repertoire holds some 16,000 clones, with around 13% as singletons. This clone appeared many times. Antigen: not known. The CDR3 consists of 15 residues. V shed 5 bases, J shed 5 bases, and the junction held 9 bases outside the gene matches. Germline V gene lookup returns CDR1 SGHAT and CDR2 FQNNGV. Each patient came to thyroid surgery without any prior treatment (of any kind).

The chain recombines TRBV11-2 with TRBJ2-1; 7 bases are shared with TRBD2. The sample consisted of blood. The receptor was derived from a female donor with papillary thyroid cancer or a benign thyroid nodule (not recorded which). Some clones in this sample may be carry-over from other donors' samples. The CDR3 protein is CASSPQRGVNNEQFF. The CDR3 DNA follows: TGTGCCAGCAGCCCCCAGCGGGGAGTAAACAATGAGCAGTTCTTC.